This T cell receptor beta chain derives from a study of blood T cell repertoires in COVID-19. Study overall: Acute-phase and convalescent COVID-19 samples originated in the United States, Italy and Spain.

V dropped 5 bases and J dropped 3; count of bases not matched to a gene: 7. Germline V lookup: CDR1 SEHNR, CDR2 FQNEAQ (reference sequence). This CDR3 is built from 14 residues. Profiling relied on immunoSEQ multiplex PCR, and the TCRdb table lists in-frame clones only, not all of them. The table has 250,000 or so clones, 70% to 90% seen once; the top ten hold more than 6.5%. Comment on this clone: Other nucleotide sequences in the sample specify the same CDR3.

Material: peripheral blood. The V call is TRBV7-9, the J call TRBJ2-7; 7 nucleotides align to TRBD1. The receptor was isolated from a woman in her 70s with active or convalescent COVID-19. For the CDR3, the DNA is TGTGCCAGCAGCCACCGGGACAGAAACTACGAGCAGTACTTC. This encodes CASSHRDRNYEQYF.